Below, one T cell receptor beta chain is given with its context. These data come from a study of blood T cell repertoires in COVID-19. The assay was immunoSEQ multiplex PCR, and TCRdb's table has in-frame clones only and misses some. The sample shows around 140,000 clones, nearly 90% of them seen only once. CDR1 is KGHSH and CDR2 is LQKENI in the germline V gene. CDR3 length equals 15 residues. Trimming cost V 5 bases and J 8 bases, with 16 bases left between them. This receptor was taken from a man in his 70s with acute or convalescent COVID-19. J is TRBJ1-6 and V is TRBV18, with D maybe TRBD1 (5 bases). Sequenced material: peripheral blood. CDR3 coding DNA: TGTGCCAGCTCAAGGGAGGGGAGTAGTGATTCACCCCTCCACTTT. This sequence encodes CASSREGSSDSPLHF.